Listed here are 30 T cell receptor beta chains from one sample, sequenced in a study of identical twins. TCRdb passed the 5' RACE reads through MiXCR, listing each CDR3 protein once. The sample comprises about 570,000 distinct CDR3 sequences, approximately 10% of which are singletons, and 2.5% to 3.5% rests with the top ten. This sample also appeared in a second study, on yellow fever vaccine responses in identical twins.

Material for sequencing was PBMCs. The receptors were gathered from a woman in her late teens or twenties in good health.

This clonotype appeared a few times. This chain uses TRBV3-1 with TRBJ1-5, with 12 nucleotides matching TRBD1. The CDR3 length is 15 residues. The trim removed 4 bases at V and 6 bases at J, leaving 4 bases unmatched. CDR1 LGHDT and CDR2 YNNKEL come from the germline V gene (reference sequence). Here the CDR3 DNA reads TGTGCCAGCAGCCGGGGGACAGGGGGCGGTCAGCCCCAGCATTTT. Amino acids: CASSRGTGGGQPQHF.

This chain uses TRBV6-1 with TRBJ2-4; 10 bases line up with TRBD1. Germline V gene lookup returns CDR1 MNHNS and CDR2 SASEGT. This CDR3 region has 20 residues. V was pared by 6 bases and J by 0 bases, with 17 bases of the junction left unmatched. CDR3 coding DNA: TGTGCCAGCAGCGATATGGACAGGGGGGCCCCTATCCGAGCCAAAAACATTCAGTACTTC. Its protein product is CASSDMDRGAPIRAKNIQYF.

This chain connects TRBV30 to TRBJ1-2; TRBD1 is a possible D gene (5 bases). Trimming took 0 bases from V and 0 from J, leaving 17 bases between them. CDR3 length equals 17 residues. Germline lookup yields CDR1 GTSNPN and CDR2 SVGIG (reference sequence). CDR3 sequence: CAWSVWRLTAPNYGYTF. In DNA, the CDR3 is TGTGCCTGGAGTGTTTGGCGTCTGACAGCCCCTAACTATGGCTACACCTTC.

In this sample, this clonotype turned up a few times. The chain carries TRBV12-3 or TRBV12-4 and TRBJ2-7, with 8 bases that match TRBD2. V trimming: 1 base; J trimming: 6 bases; junction bases outside the gene matches: 8. The CDR3 runs 15 residues. The CDR3 nucleotides are TGTGCCAGCAGTTTAGAGGGAGGACTAGCTAGCGAGCAGTACTTC. This translates into CASSLEGGLASEQYF.

J is TRBJ2-5 and V is TRBV20-1; TRBD2 might be the D (6 bases). The CDR3 runs 13 residues. Germline V gives CDR1 DFQATT, CDR2 SNEGSKA (reference sequence). V was cut by 5 bases and J by 5 bases, with 15 bases left in between. Written as DNA, the CDR3 is TGCAGTGCTCAGCTAAGGAGCGGGGAGACCCAGTACTTC. Translated, it gives CSAQLRSGETQYF.

The sample holds many counts of this clonotype. The chain carries TRBV7-9 and TRBJ1-1; weak D call: TRBD1 (5 bases). V shed 1 base and J shed 6 bases, with 15 bases lying between them. Looked up from germline, CDR1 is SEHNR and CDR2 is FQNEAQ (reference sequence). The CDR3 covers 15 residues. CDR3 bases: TGTGCCAGCAGCTTAGGACGGGACCTAACCGCTGAAGCTTTCTTT. Translating it yields CASSLGRDLTAEAFF. The full variable domain, with the rest looked up from reference TRBV7-9 and TRBJ1-1, is DTGVSQNPRHKITKRGQNVTFRCDPISEHNRLYWYRQTLGQGPEFLTYFQNEAQLEKSRLLSDRFSAERPKGSFSTLEIQRTEQGDSAMYLCASSLGRDLTAEAFFGQGTRLTVV.

Comment on this clonotype: This may come from a read error, since a much larger clone is one base off. J is TRBJ2-1 and V is TRBV5-1; a weak D match, TRBD2 (6 bases). Germline loops: CDR1 SGHRS, CDR2 YFSETQ. The length of the CDR3 is 15 residues. The CDR3 loop reads CASSLESGTYIEQFF. In DNA, the CDR3 is TGCGCCAGCAGCTTGGAGTCAGGGACTTACATTGAGCAGTTCTTC.

This chain links TRBV7-9 with TRBJ2-1, with D tentatively TRBD2 (5 bases). The CDR3 extends over 16 amino acids. Looked up from germline, CDR1 is SEHNR and CDR2 is FQNEAQ (reference sequence). With 4 bases removed from V and 7 bases from J, the gap between germline ends came to 20 bases. CDR3 coding DNA: TGTGCCAGCAGCTCTGCTGGCGGGTGGGAGTTAAATGAGCAGTTCTTC. As protein: CASSSAGGWELNEQFF.

This clonotype was counted only a few times. The V gene is TRBV3-1, the J gene TRBJ2-1; D is undetermined. The V and J ends lost 3 bases and 4 bases respectively, with 7 bases between them. The CDR3 extends over 13 amino acids. Germline CDR1 reads LGHDT; CDR2 reads YNNKEL (reference sequence). The CDR3, as DNA: TGTGCCAGCAGCCAGAACGGATACAATGAGCAGTTCTTC. Its translation is CASSQNGYNEQFF.

The gene calls are TRBV6-1 and TRBJ2-5; 12 nucleotides line up with TRBD2. Trimming at V came to 6 bases and at J to 7 bases, leaving 6 bases not matched to a gene. Germline lookup yields CDR1 MNHNS and CDR2 SASEGT. This CDR3 is built from 14 residues. The chain's CDR3 is CASRGTSGLGTQYF. The CDR3 DNA follows: TGTGCCAGCAGAGGGACTAGCGGGCTCGGGACCCAGTACTTC.

The chain is built from TRBV5-1 and TRBJ2-1, with 8 bases fitting TRBD2. The germline gives CDR1 SGHRS, CDR2 YFSETQ. The V segment lost 0 bases and the J segment 0 bases; nucleotides outside the gene matches: 14. The CDR3 is 20 residues long. As DNA, the CDR3 is TGCGCCAGCAGCTTGGCAGTAGCGGGGAACGTACTAAGCTCCTACAATGAGCAGTTCTTC. It translates to CASSLAVAGNVLSSYNEQFF. The whole variable domain, remainder taken from reference TRBV5-1 and TRBJ2-1, is KAGVTQTPRYLIKTRGQQVTLSCSPISGHRSVSWYQQTPGQGLQFLFEYFSETQRNKGNFPGRFSGRQFSNSRSEMNVSTLELGDSALYLCASSLAVAGNVLSSYNEQFFGPGTRLTVL.

Ten or more counts support this clonotype. This chain connects TRBV29-1 to TRBJ2-1; 10 positions agree with TRBD1. CDR1 and CDR2 from the germline V gene are SQVTM and ANQGSEA. The CDR3 loop spans 14 amino acids. Germline trimming cut 7 bases from V and 3 bases from J; bases unmatched to any gene: 6. The CDR3, as DNA: TGCAGCGGTCGGGACAGGGGTCACTACAATGAGCAGTTCTTC. This gives the protein CSGRDRGHYNEQFF.

This clonotype showed up many times. The chain employs TRBV20-1 and TRBJ2-2, with D possibly TRBD2 on 6 matching bases. V was cut by 1 base and J by 4 bases, with 13 bases left in between. This CDR3 contains 15 residues. Germline-derived CDR1 and CDR2 are DFQATT and SNEGSKA (reference sequence). Here the CDR3 DNA reads TGCAGTGCTAGAGGGGGAGGCGCAGGCACCGGGGAGCTGTTTTTT. It yields the protein CSARGGGAGTGELFF.

This clonotype was detected ten times or more. The V call is TRBV12-3 or TRBV12-4, the J call TRBJ2-7; D is perhaps TRBD1 (5 bases). The CDR3 contains 14 residues. Trimming pared 3 bases from V and 3 bases from J, leaving 12 bases between. The CDR3 protein is CASSFLDNIYEQYF. DNA of the CDR3: TGTGCCAGCAGTTTCTTGGACAACATCTACGAGCAGTACTTC.

The V gene is TRBV5-1, the J gene TRBJ1-1; D remains ambiguous. The CDR3 covers 14 residues. The V and J ends lost 0 bases and 4 bases respectively, with 10 bases between them. Germline loops: CDR1 SGHRS, CDR2 YFSETQ. CDR3 sequence: CASSLEPFTTEAFF. Written as DNA, the CDR3 is TGCGCCAGCAGCTTGGAACCGTTCACCACTGAAGCTTTCTTT. Based on the CDR3 plus reference TRBV5-1 and TRBJ1-1, the full variable domain is KAGVTQTPRYLIKTRGQQVTLSCSPISGHRSVSWYQQTPGQGLQFLFEYFSETQRNKGNFPGRFSGRQFSNSRSEMNVSTLELGDSALYLCASSLEPFTTEAFFGQGTRLTVV.

V and J are TRBV5-1 and TRBJ2-3; D not certain. V lost 0 bases, J lost 6 bases, and 11 bases lay in between. CDR3 length: 14 amino acids. Germline loops: CDR1 SGHRS, CDR2 YFSETQ. In DNA form, the CDR3 reads TGCGCCAGCAGCTTGGGATATCCAACCGATACGCAGTATTTT. It codes for CASSLGYPTDTQYF.

This clonotype was seen a handful of times. The chain combines TRBV4-3 with TRBJ2-3; 10 bases fit TRBD2. From germline, CDR1 is LGHNA and CDR2 YSLEER. The CDR3 length is 19 residues. The trim removed 0 bases at V and 0 bases at J, leaving 9 bases unmatched. Written as DNA, the CDR3 is TGCGCCAGCAGCCAAGATCTACTAGCGGGAACCCTGAGCACAGATACGCAGTATTTT. Protein sequence: CASSQDLLAGTLSTDTQYF.

Ten or more counts support this clonotype. CDR3 coding DNA: TGCAGTGCTAGCCAAGTCCCCATCAATGAGCAGTTCTTC. It is translated as CSASQVPINEQFF. The chain couples TRBV20-1 to TRBJ2-1; D is undetermined. Between the trimmed V and J ends, which lost 3 bases and 6 bases, there was a span of 12 bases. The CDR3 is 13 residues long. Germline loops: CDR1 DFQATT, CDR2 SNEGSKA (reference sequence).

This clonotype appeared many times. The V call is TRBV10-3, the J call TRBJ1-2; D call uncertain. The CDR3 sequence is 13 residues long. Germline CDR1 is ENHRY and CDR2 is SYGVKD. The CDR3 DNA is TGTGCTACCTTGACGCTTAGAGACTATGGCTACACCTTC. Encoded protein: CATLTLRDYGYTF.

This clonotype was detected a few times. The chain has TRBV19 and TRBJ2-5; D possibly matches TRBD1 or TRBD2 (5 bases each). V was clipped by 10 bases and J by 9 bases, with 21 bases between them. CDR3 length equals 13 residues. Germline values: CDR1 LNHDA, CDR2 SQIVND (reference sequence). CDR3 residues: CATRDLDNLSQYF. The CDR3 nucleotides are TGTGCCACCAGGGACCTCGATAATCTATCCCAGTACTTC.

The sample holds a few counts of this clonotype. The V call is TRBV7-9, the J call TRBJ2-7; no clear D gene. The CDR3 has 14 amino acids. In germline, CDR1 is SEHNR, CDR2 FQNEAQ (reference sequence). The V end was cut by 3 bases, the J end by 2 bases, with 11 bases between. CDR3: CASSLSIPAYEQYF. The CDR3 nucleotides are TGTGCCAGCAGCTTGAGCATCCCTGCCTACGAGCAGTACTTC.

This clonotype has more than one count but fewer than ten. This chain joins TRBV12-3 or TRBV12-4 and TRBJ2-2, with D tentatively TRBD2 (7 bases). This CDR3 region has 15 residues. V was trimmed by 6 bases and J by 3 bases, leaving 14 bases between them. The CDR3 DNA reads as TGTGCCAGCAGCCAAGGGGGGGTATACACCGGGGAGCTGTTTTTT. Residues: CASSQGGVYTGELFF.

This clonotype was found a few times. The gene calls are TRBV29-1 and TRBJ2-5, with a weak D call TRBD1 (6 bases). Trimming left V 4 bases short and J 5 bases short, with 17 bases between. Germline V gene sequence: CDR1 SQVTM, CDR2 ANQGSEA. This CDR3 is built from 14 residues. CDR3 nucleotides: TGCAGCGTTGTGGACAGAGCAACTTCGGAGACCCAGTACTTC. This gives the protein CSVVDRATSETQYF.

This chain connects TRBV6-4 to TRBJ2-1; 10 positions agree with TRBD1. The CDR3 extends over 13 amino acids. The germline V gene encodes CDR1 MRHNA and CDR2 SNTAGT. The V gene end was trimmed by 7 bases and the J gene end by 5 bases; junction bases not matched to a gene: 2. The CDR3 coding sequence is TGTGCCAGCATGGGACAGGGGAACAATGAGCAGTTCTTC. It translates to CASMGQGNNEQFF.

Only a few counts were recorded for this clonotype. The CDR3 loop is CASSPKGFMNTEAFF. DNA for the CDR3: TGTGCCAGCAGCCCGAAGGGGTTTATGAACACTGAAGCTTTCTTT. The V gene is TRBV7-2, the J gene TRBJ1-1, with D maybe TRBD1 (5 bases). Trimming took 5 bases from V and 0 from J, leaving 13 bases between them. The CDR3 loop spans 15 amino acids. Looked up from germline, CDR1 is SGHTA and CDR2 is FQGNSA.

The chain is built from TRBV9 and TRBJ2-1; D might be TRBD2 (7 bases). Germline V lookup: CDR1 SGDLS, CDR2 YYNGEE. V dropped 0 bases and J dropped 4 bases, with 11 bases sitting between them. This CDR3 is built from 15 residues. The CDR3 nucleotides read TGTGCCAGCAGCGTAGAGGGGGGGGCATACAATGAGCAGTTCTTC. Its protein product is CASSVEGGAYNEQFF.

This clonotype occurred a few times. The rearrangement uses TRBV3-1 and TRBJ1-4; perhaps TRBD1 as D (5 bases). This CDR3 spans 14 amino acids. V shed 3 bases and J shed 7 bases, with 12 bases lying between them. Germline lookup yields CDR1 LGHDT and CDR2 YNNKEL (reference sequence). The CDR3 nucleotides read TGTGCCAGCAGCCACTTGGGGGAATCTGAAAAACTGTTTTTT. Translating gives CASSHLGESEKLFF. The full variable domain, in which reference TRBV3-1 and TRBJ1-4 provide the parts outside the CDR3, is DTAVSQTPKYLVTQMGNDKSIKCEQNLGHDTMYWYKQDSKKFLKIMFSYNNKELIINETVPNRFSPKSPDKAHLNLHINSLELGDSAVYFCASSHLGESEKLFFGSGTQLSVL.

This clonotype was counted only a few times. V usage is TRBV4-1 and J usage is TRBJ2-3, with TRBD2 identical over 11 bases. V trimming: 2 bases; J trimming: 1 base; junction bases outside the gene matches: 5. The CDR3 contains 17 residues. CDR1 is MGHRA, CDR2 YSYEKL, per germline. CDR3 in DNA: TGCGCCAGCAGCCAATCCGGGACTAGCGGACGCACAGATACGCAGTATTTT. As protein: CASSQSGTSGRTDTQYF.

The genes are TRBV29-1 and TRBJ2-3; 13 bases are shared with TRBD2. CDR3 length equals 16 residues. The V gene end was trimmed by 5 bases and the J gene end by 1 base; junction bases not matched to a gene: 6. Per the germline V gene, CDR1 is SQVTM and CDR2 is ANQGSEA. The CDR3 loop reads CSVFRLAGGGTDTQYF. Written as DNA, the CDR3 is TGCAGCGTTTTCAGACTAGCGGGGGGAGGCACAGATACGCAGTATTTT.

The sample holds a few counts of this clonotype. This chain connects TRBV12-3 or TRBV12-4 to TRBJ1-3, with D unclear. There are 14 residues in the CDR3. Trimming removed 4 bases at V and 2 bases at J, with 9 bases between. This CDR3 is CASSSLLPGNTIYF. In nucleotides, the CDR3 is TGTGCCAGCAGTTCCTTGCTCCCTGGAAACACCATATATTTT.